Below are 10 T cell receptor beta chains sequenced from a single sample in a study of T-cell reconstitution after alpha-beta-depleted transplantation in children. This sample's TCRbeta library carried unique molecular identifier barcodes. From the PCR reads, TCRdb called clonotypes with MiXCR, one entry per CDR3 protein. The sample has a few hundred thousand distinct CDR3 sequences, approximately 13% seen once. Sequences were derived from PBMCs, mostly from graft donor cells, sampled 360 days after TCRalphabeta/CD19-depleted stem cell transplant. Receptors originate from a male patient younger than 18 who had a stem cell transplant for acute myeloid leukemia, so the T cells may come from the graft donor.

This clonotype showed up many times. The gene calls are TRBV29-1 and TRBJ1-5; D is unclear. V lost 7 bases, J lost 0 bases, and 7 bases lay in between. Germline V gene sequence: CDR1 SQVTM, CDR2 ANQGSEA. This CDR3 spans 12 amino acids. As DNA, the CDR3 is TGCAGCGCCTCAAATAGCAATCAGCCCCAGCATTTT. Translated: CSASNSNQPQHF.

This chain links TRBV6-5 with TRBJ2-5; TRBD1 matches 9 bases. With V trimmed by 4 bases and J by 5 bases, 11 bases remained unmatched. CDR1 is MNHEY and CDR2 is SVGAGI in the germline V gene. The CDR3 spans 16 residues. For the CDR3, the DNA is TGTGCCAGCAGTTTATCCGGGACAGGGAGCCGGGAGACCCAGTACTTC. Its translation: CASSLSGTGSRETQYF.

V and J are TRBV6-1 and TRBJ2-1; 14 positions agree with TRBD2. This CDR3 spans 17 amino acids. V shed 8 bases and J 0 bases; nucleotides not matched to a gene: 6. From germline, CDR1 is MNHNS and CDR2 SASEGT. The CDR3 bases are TGTGCCAGCGATGGGACTAGCGGGAGCTCCTCCTACAATGAGCAGTTCTTC. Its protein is CASDGTSGSSSYNEQFF.

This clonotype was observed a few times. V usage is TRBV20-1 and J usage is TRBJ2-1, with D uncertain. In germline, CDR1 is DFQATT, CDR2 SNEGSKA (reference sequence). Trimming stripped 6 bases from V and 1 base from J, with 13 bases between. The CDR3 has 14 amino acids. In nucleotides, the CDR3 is TGCAGTGCCCCAGATGGGGTTTCCTACAATGAGCAGTTCTTC. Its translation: CSAPDGVSYNEQFF.

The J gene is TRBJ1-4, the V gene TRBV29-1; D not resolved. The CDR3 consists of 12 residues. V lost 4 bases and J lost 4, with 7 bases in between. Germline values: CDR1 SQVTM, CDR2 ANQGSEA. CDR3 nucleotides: TGCAGCGTTGGCCGGAGTAATGAAAAACTGTTTTTT. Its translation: CSVGRSNEKLFF.

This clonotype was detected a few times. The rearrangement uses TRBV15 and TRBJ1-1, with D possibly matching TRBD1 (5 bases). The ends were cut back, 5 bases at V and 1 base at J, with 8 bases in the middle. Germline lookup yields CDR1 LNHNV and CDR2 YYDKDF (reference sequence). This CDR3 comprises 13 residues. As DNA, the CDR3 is TGTGCCACCAGCGCCCAGGGGAACACTGAAGCTTTCTTT. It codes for CATSAQGNTEAFF.

CDR3: CSARKRGVKYNEQFF. CDR3 nucleotides: TGCAGTGCTAGGAAAAGGGGGGTTAAGTACAATGAGCAGTTCTTC. This chain joins TRBV20-1 and TRBJ2-1; D is perhaps TRBD1 or TRBD2 (6 bases each). V was shortened by 3 bases and J by 4 bases, with 16 bases between the two germline ends. CDR3 length: 15 amino acids. Germline V CDR1 and CDR2: DFQATT, SNEGSKA (reference sequence).

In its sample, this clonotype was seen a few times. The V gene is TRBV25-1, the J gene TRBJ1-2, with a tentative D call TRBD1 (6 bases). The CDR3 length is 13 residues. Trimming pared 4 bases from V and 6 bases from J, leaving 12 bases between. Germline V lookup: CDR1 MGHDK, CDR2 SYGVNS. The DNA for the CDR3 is TGTGCCAGCAGTGTTGGACCAGGGGATGGCTACACCTTC. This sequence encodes CASSVGPGDGYTF.

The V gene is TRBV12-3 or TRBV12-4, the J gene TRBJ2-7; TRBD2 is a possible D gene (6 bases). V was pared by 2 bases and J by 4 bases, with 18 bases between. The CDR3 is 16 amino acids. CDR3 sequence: CASSLRLGGDFYEQYF. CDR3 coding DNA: TGTGCCAGCAGTTTAAGATTAGGAGGGGACTTTTACGAGCAGTACTTC.

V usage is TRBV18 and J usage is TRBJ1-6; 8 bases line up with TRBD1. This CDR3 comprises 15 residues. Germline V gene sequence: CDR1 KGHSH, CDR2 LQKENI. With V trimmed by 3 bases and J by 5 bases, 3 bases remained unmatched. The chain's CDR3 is CASSPLTGDNSPLHF. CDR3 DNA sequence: TGTGCCAGCTCACCTCTGACAGGGGATAATTCACCCCTCCACTTT.